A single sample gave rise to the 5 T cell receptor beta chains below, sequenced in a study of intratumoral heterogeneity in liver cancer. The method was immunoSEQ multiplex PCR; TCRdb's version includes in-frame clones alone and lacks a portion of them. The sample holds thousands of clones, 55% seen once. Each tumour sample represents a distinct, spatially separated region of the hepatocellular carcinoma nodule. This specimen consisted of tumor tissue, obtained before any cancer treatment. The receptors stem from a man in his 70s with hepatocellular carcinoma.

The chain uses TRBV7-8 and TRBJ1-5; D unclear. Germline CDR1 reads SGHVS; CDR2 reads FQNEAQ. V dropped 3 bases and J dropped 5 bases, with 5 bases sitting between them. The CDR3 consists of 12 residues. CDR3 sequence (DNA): TGTGCCAGCAGCTTCAGAGATCAGCCCCAGCATTTT. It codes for CASSFRDQPQHF.

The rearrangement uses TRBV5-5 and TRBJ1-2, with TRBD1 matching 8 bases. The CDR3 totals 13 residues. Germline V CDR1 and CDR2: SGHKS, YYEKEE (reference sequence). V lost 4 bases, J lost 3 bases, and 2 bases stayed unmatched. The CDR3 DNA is TGTGCCAGCAGCCTGGACAGGGACTATGGCTACACCTTC. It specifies CASSLDRDYGYTF. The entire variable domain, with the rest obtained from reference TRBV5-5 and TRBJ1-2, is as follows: DAGVTQSPTHLIKTRGQQVTLRCSPISGHKSVSWYQQVLGQGPQFIFQYYEKEERGRGNFPDRFSARQFPNYSSELNVNALLLGDSALYLCASSLDRDYGYTFGSGTRLTVV.

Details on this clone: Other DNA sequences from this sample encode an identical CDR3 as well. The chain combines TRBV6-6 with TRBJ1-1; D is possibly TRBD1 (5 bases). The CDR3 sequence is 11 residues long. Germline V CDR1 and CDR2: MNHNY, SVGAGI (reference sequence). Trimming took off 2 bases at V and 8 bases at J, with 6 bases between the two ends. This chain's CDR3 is CASSYGTEAFF. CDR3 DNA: TGTGCCAGCAGTTACGGGACCGAAGCTTTCTTT.

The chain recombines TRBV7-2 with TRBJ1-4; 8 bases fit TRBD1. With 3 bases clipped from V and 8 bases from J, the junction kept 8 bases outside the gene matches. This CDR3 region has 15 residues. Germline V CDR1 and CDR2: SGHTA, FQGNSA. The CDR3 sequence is CASSFLGQGREKLFF. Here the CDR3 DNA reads TGTGCCAGCAGCTTCCTCGGACAGGGCCGGGAAAAACTGTTTTTT.

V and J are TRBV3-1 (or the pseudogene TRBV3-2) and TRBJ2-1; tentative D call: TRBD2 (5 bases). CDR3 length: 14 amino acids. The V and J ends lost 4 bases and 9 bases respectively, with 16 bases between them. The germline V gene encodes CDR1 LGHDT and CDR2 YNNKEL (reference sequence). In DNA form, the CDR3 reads TGTGCCAGCAGCCCCTCGAGGGCAGCCGGTGAGCAGTTCTTC. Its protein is CASSPSRAAGEQFF.